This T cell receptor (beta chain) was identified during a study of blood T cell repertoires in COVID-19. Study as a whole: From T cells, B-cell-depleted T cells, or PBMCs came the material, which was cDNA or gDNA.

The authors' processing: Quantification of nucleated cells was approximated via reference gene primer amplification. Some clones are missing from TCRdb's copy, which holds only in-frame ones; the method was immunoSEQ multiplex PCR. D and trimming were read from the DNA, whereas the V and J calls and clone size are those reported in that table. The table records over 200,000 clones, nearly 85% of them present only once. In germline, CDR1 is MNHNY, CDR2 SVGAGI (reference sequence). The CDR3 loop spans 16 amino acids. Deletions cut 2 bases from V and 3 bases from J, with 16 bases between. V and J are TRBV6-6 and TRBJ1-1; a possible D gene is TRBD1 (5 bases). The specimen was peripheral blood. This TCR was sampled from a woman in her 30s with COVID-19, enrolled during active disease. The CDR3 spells CASSYMVGAGHTEAFF. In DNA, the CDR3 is TGTGCCAGCAGTTACATGGTAGGGGCAGGGCACACTGAAGCTTTCTTT.